The 8 T cell receptor beta chains listed next were all sequenced from one sample in a study of identifying expanded T cells in peripheral blood (dated by TCRdb to between 2018 and 2020). Library preparation was by the immunoSEQ multiplex PCR assay. TCRdb stores this immuneACCESS table with in-frame sequences only. Part of the clones is absent; in the studies checked, under half of the shortfall reflects unresolved V genes, and no reason is known for the rest. Here the sample has 70,000 to 95,000 clones; 88% occur a single time. The biggest ten clones account for roughly 3.9% of the sample. Sequencing used blood. These receptors were taken from a person between 18 and 70 years old in good health.

The chain couples TRBV4-2 to TRBJ1-5; the D gene is possibly TRBD1 (6 bases). Trimming cost V 1 base and J 4 bases, with 8 bases left between them. Germline CDR1 LGHNA, CDR2 YNFKEQ. The CDR3 spans 14 residues. The CDR3 loop reads CASSQGTENQPQHF. The CDR3 DNA reads as TGTGCCAGCAGCCAAGGGACAGAAAATCAGCCCCAGCATTTT.

The CDR3 spells CASSYSDRDPDTQYF. The CDR3 coding sequence is TGTGCCAGCAGTTACTCGGACAGGGACCCAGATACGCAGTATTTT. The chain is built from TRBV6-5 and TRBJ2-3; 8 bases match TRBD1. Trimming at V came to 0 bases and at J to 4 bases, leaving 3 bases not matched to a gene. The germline V gene has CDR1 MNHEY and CDR2 SVGAGI. CDR3 size: 15 residues.

This clone was detected only once. The chain is built from TRBV9 and TRBJ2-1; TRBD2 matches at 10 bases. Germline CDR1 reads SGDLS; CDR2 reads YYNGEE. The junction had 8 bases not matched to a gene; V was cut back by 1 base and J by 4 bases. This CDR3 spans 17 amino acids. The CDR3 here is CASSVSGAGGGYNEQFF. The CDR3 DNA reads as TGTGCCAGCAGCGTATCAGGAGCGGGAGGGGGGTACAATGAGCAGTTCTTC.

As to this clone: Different DNA sequences within this sample yield the same CDR3. The V call is TRBV5-4, the J call TRBJ1-6, with D possibly matching TRBD1 (6 bases). The V end lost 4 bases, the J end lost 5 bases, and 10 bases lay between the germline ends. The CDR3 runs to 14 residues. Germline CDR1 reads SGHNT; CDR2 reads YYREEE (reference sequence). The chain's CDR3 is CASSLRTDNSPLHF. As DNA, the CDR3 is TGTGCCAGCAGCCTACGGACAGATAATTCACCCCTCCACTTT.

V and J are TRBV5-4 and TRBJ2-3; TRBD2 matches 7 bases. This CDR3 spans 14 amino acids. The J segment lost 2 bases and the V segment lost 4 bases, leaving 4 bases of the junction unmatched. Germline CDR1 and CDR2: SGHNT and YYREEE (reference sequence). In nucleotides, the CDR3 is TGTGCCAGCAGCCAGGGAGGGGTCACAGATACGCAGTATTTT. This gives the protein CASSQGGVTDTQYF. The full variable domain, rest sourced from reference TRBV5-4 and TRBJ2-3, is ETGVTQSPTHLIKTRGQQVTLRCSSQSGHNTVSWYQQALGQGPQFIFQYYREEENGRGNFPPRFSGLQFPNYSSELNVNALELDDSALYLCASSQGGVTDTQYFGPGTRLTVL.

The chain has TRBV7-2 and TRBJ2-2; the D is unclear. Trimming took off 5 bases at V and 4 bases at J, with 17 bases between the two ends. Looked up from germline, CDR1 is SGHTA and CDR2 is FQGNSA. CDR3 size: 16 residues. The chain's CDR3 is CASSPGRVPGTGELFF. Written as DNA, the CDR3 is TGTGCCAGCAGCCCTGGACGGGTCCCTGGCACCGGGGAGCTGTTTTTT.

The chain links TRBV4-1 to TRBJ2-7; TRBD1 aligns across 7 bases. Germline V gene data show CDR1 as MGHRA and CDR2 as YSYEKL. J lost 4 bases, V lost 1 base, and 7 bases had no gene match. The CDR3 runs 15 residues. The CDR3 coding sequence is TGCGCCAGCAGCCAAGCCCCCGTCAGGGGGTACGAGCAGTACTTC. It codes for CASSQAPVRGYEQYF.

The chain links TRBV27 to TRBJ2-1; 15 bases agree with TRBD2. Unmatched junction bases numbered 6, after V lost 2 bases and J lost 1 base. The CDR3 covers 19 residues. In germline, CDR1 is MNHEY, CDR2 SMNVEV (reference sequence). The CDR3 nucleotides read TGTGCCAGCAGTTTAGAACCGGGACTAGCGGGAGGATCCTACAATGAGCAGTTCTTC. Residues: CASSLEPGLAGGSYNEQFF.